This T cell receptor (beta chain) was profiled in a study of T cell repertoires in cytomegalovirus infection. This clonotype was observed many times. V lost 8 bases, J lost 5 bases, and 10 bases stayed unmatched. This CDR3 comprises 15 residues. Germline lookup yields CDR1 MNHNS and CDR2 SASEGT. Each CDR3 protein is one row after TCRdb ran MiXCR on the reads. Of 490,000 or so distinct CDR3 sequences in the sample, 10% to 12% were seen once. The chain carries TRBV6-1 and TRBJ2-2; TRBD2 matches at 8 bases. The sequence was collected from a human donor in good health (CMV status not recorded). Some clones in this sample may be carry-over from other donors' samples. Sequencing input: PBMCs. CDR3: CASLGSGSVTGELFF. The CDR3 nucleotides read TGTGCCAGCCTCGGGAGCGGGAGTGTGACCGGGGAGCTGTTTTTT.